This T cell receptor (beta chain) was captured by sequencing in a study of T cell repertoires in cytomegalovirus infection (dated by TCRdb to between 2018 and 2021). For the study in its entirety: The HLA type of each donor mattered for the analysis, because public TCR beta signatures pointed to carriage of CMV infection along with the matching HLA type.

TCRdb records Illumina HiSeq 1500 as the sequencer. TCRdb trimmed public reads at Q25 via fastp, called clones via MiXCR and kept in-frame beta chains. Rows merge per CDR3 protein into single entries with the most common DNA and genes. The sample yields hundreds of thousands of distinct CDR3 sequences; 9.6% were counted once. Jointly, the top ten make up less than 3% of the sample. From a lookup of the germline V gene (reference sequence), CDR1 and CDR2 are DFQATT and SNEGSKA. The CDR3 covers 14 residues, taking in both the cysteine and the phenylalanine. Only CDR3 DNA remains: 42 bases, in frame from the first base. The V end loses 0 bases and the J end loses 4 bases, and a stretch of 12 bases separates them. What the work shows at the level of the full study, not this receptor alone: The ex vivo response was dominated by HLA-C-restricted CMV-specific TCR beta clonotypes, which also provided the single most frequent clonotype in two of eight donors. Carriers of CMV infection plus the relevant HLA type were discriminated by the cumulative frequency of public TCR beta family members in the study cohort and in an independent approximately 360-donor cohort.

Notes on this clonotype: Its antigen specificity is not known. Base quality data are lacking; no much larger clone is found one base away.

Sequencing input: PBMCs. The V gene is TRBV20-1 and the J gene is TRBJ1-1, with TRBD1 as a weak D call on 5 bases. This clonotype was obtained from a human donor in good health (CMV status not recorded). Some clones in this sample may be carry-over from other donors' samples. The DNA sequence reads TGCAGTGCTAGAGAAGGAGGGACCCGCACTGAAGCTTTCTTT. Translated, this gives CSAREGGTRTEAFF.